What follows are 2 T cell receptor beta chains derived from one specimen sequenced in a study of cytomegalovirus exposure and HLA in healthy donors. Using immunoSEQ multiplex PCR, the repertoire was profiled, and TCRdb retains in-frame clones only, with some absent. The data show 100,000 to 150,000 clones, over 85% seen once. Sequences were obtained from PBMCs. The receptor set was obtained from a man aged 25 to 40 in good health and CMV-seronegative.

V and J are TRBV9 and TRBJ2-3; maybe TRBD2 (6 bases). Per the germline V gene, CDR1 is SGDLS and CDR2 is YYNGEE. This CDR3 is 15 amino acids long. Trimming took off 0 bases at V and 4 bases at J, with 12 bases between the two ends. The CDR3, as DNA: TGTGCCAGCAGCGTAGTTAGGGCGGGGTCAGATACGCAGTATTTT. Protein: CASSVVRAGSDTQYF. Supplemented by reference TRBV9 and TRBJ2-3, the full variable domain reads DSGVTQTPKHLITATGQRVTLRCSPRSGDLSVYWYQQSLDQGLQFLIQYYNGEERAKGNILERFSAQQFPDLHSELNLSSLELGDSALYFCASSVVRAGSDTQYFGPGTRLTVL.

This chain uses TRBV6-6 with TRBJ2-4; TRBD1 matches at 8 bases. The CDR3 spans 16 residues. V dropped 4 bases and J dropped 1; count of bases not matched to a gene: 6. The germline V gene has CDR1 MNHNY and CDR2 SVGAGI (reference sequence). The CDR3 region has the DNA TGTGCCAGCAGTTGGGACAGGACGGTGGCCAAAAACATTCAGTACTTC. Translation gives CASSWDRTVAKNIQYF.